Following are 25 T cell receptor beta chains from one sample sequenced in a study of cytomegalovirus exposure and HLA in healthy donors. PCR was performed using 60 Vbeta and 13 Jbeta primers. Sequenced by immunoSEQ multiplex PCR; TCRdb stores in-frame clones only, minus some. This table holds under 200,000 clones, about 85% found once. Sequencing was carried out using PBMCs. The receptors stem from a male donor in good health and CMV-seropositive.

The chain uses TRBV7-2 and TRBJ2-7; TRBD2 aligns across 13 bases. Germline V gene data show CDR1 as SGHTA and CDR2 as FQGNSA. Unmatched junction bases numbered 14, after V lost 5 bases and J lost 1 base. The CDR3 runs to 19 residues. The CDR3 nucleotides are TGTGCCAGCAGCACGAGGACTAGCGGGAGTACTAGTGGTTCCTACGAGCAGTACTTC. Translation: CASSTRTSGSTSGSYEQYF.

The rearrangement uses TRBV9 and TRBJ1-3; D gene unclear. Per the germline V gene, CDR1 is SGDLS and CDR2 is YYNGEE. V dropped 4 bases and J dropped 0 bases, with 5 bases sitting between them. This CDR3 is 13 amino acids long. CDR3 sequence: CASSHNSGNTIYF. CDR3 DNA: TGTGCCAGCAGCCACAACTCTGGAAACACCATATATTTT.

The chain joins TRBV6-6 to TRBJ2-5; D unresolved. Gene TRBJ2-7 matches the end of the DNA better, so the J call may be wrong. This CDR3 has 16 amino acids. Germline loops: CDR1 MNHNY, CDR2 SVGAGI (reference sequence). The CDR3 bases are TGTGCCAGCAGTTACTCGTCCCGGACGGACTCCTACGAGCAGTACTTC. Amino acids: CASSYSSRTDSYEQYF.

The chain recombines TRBV11-3 with TRBJ2-1; D might be TRBD1 (6 bases). V lost 2 bases and J 9 bases, leaving 20 bases between the germline ends. The CDR3 extends over 16 amino acids. Germline V gene sequence: CDR1 SGHNT, CDR2 YENEEA. The CDR3 DNA follows: TGTGCCAGCAGCTTAACGCCGGGACATCACTTGGGTGAGCAGTTCTTC. This codes for CASSLTPGHHLGEQFF.

The V gene is TRBV7-8, the J gene TRBJ1-4; no firm D call. The CDR3 consists of 14 residues. The ends were cut back, 5 bases at V and 11 bases at J, with 18 bases in the middle. The germline CDR1 and CDR2 sequences are SGHVS and FQNEAQ. The CDR3 DNA follows: TGTGCCAGCAGCCCTAACCGGGAGAAGGGCAAACTGTTTTTT. This codes for CASSPNREKGKLFF.

This clone was seen a few times. The rearrangement joins TRBV7-9 to TRBJ1-1; D not resolved. The V gene lost 1 base and the J gene lost 1 base, with 7 bases spanning the gap. In germline, CDR1 is SEHNR, CDR2 FQNEAQ (reference sequence). The CDR3 runs 14 residues. The CDR3 DNA sequence: TGTGCCAGCAGCTTAGGGCACCAGAACACTGAAGCTTTCTTT. Its translation: CASSLGHQNTEAFF.

This clone was detected only a few times. The chain uses TRBV9 and TRBJ2-1; no definite D call. CDR3 length: 15 amino acids. V lost 0 bases to trimming and J lost 4 bases, with 11 bases between them. In germline, CDR1 is SGDLS, CDR2 YYNGEE. The CDR3 sequence is CASSVAYQTYNEQFF. The DNA for the CDR3 is TGTGCCAGCAGCGTAGCGTACCAGACTTACAATGAGCAGTTCTTC.

The rearrangement joins TRBV7-9 to TRBJ1-1, with D perhaps TRBD1 (5 bases). V lost 4 bases and J 10 bases, leaving 13 bases between the germline ends. Germline V gene data show CDR1 as SEHNR and CDR2 as FQNEAQ (reference sequence). CDR3 length equals 12 residues. DNA for the CDR3: TGTGCCAGCAGCTCCGGCGACAGTGGAGCTTTCTTT. Amino acid sequence: CASSSGDSGAFF.

The rearrangement joins TRBV28 to TRBJ2-7; D uncertain. Per germline, CDR1 MDHEN and CDR2 SYDVKM. The CDR3 is made up of 12 amino acids. V lost 5 bases to trimming and J lost 7 bases, with 12 bases between them. Written as DNA, the CDR3 is TGTGCCAGCAGTGTAGAGCTAGTGGAGCAGTACTTC. This encodes CASSVELVEQYF.

This rearrangement joins TRBV7-3 to TRBJ2-2; 9 bases are a match to TRBD2. Germline V CDR1 and CDR2: SGHTA, FQGTGA. V lost 6 bases to trimming and J lost 2 bases; unmatched junction nucleotides: 7. This CDR3 has 16 residues. The CDR3, as DNA: TGTGCCAGCAGGCGGGAGGGACAGTTAAACACCGGGGAGCTGTTTTTT. Translation gives CASRREGQLNTGELFF.

The chain is built from TRBV7-2 and TRBJ2-7; 9 bases align to TRBD2. CDR1 SGHTA and CDR2 FQGNSA come from the germline V gene. Trimming cost V 4 bases and J 5 bases; bases outside gene matches: 9. The CDR3 extends over 15 amino acids. The CDR3 here is CASSSPAGGPHEQYF. For the CDR3, the DNA is TGTGCCAGCAGCTCCCCGGCGGGAGGGCCCCACGAGCAGTACTTC. The entire variable domain, with the rest obtained from reference TRBV7-2 and TRBJ2-7, is as follows: GAGVSQSPSNKVTEKGKDVELRCDPISGHTALYWYRQSLGQGLEFLIYFQGNSAPDKSGLPSDRFSAERTGGSVSTLTIQRTQQEDSAVYLCASSSPAGGPHEQYFGPGTRLTVT.

The rearrangement uses TRBV5-1 and TRBJ1-1; D call uncertain. V was trimmed by 4 bases and J by 2 bases, leaving 12 bases between them. Germline V gives CDR1 SGHRS, CDR2 YFSETQ. The CDR3 totals 14 residues. CDR3 sequence (DNA): TGCGCCAGCAGCCTTAACCGGGAAAACACTGAAGCTTTCTTT. Translation gives CASSLNRENTEAFF.

The chain uses TRBV5-4 and TRBJ2-5; no firm D call. V dropped 0 bases and J dropped 3 bases, with 6 bases sitting between them. CDR3 length: 13 amino acids. The germline V gene encodes CDR1 SGHNT and CDR2 YYREEE (reference sequence). DNA for the CDR3: TGTGCCAGCAGCTTGGGGTCTAAAGAGACCCAGTACTTC. Translation: CASSLGSKETQYF.

The V call is TRBV28, the J call TRBJ1-2, with D perhaps TRBD1 (6 bases). This CDR3 spans 12 amino acids. Trimming cost V 6 bases and J 8 bases, with 13 bases left between them. The germline gives CDR1 MDHEN, CDR2 SYDVKM. CDR3 coding DNA: TGTGCCAGCAGACTATTTGGGGGCGGCTACACCTTC. Its translation is CASRLFGGGYTF.

This clone has just one count. Relative to the germline gene, one junction end is altered; a read error may explain this. The chain is built from TRBV7-7 and TRBJ1-3; 11 nucleotides agree with TRBD1. CDR3 length: 15 amino acids. The germline V gene has CDR1 SSHAT and CDR2 FNYEAQ (reference sequence). The CDR3 loop is CASSGGQGAGNTIYF. As DNA, the CDR3 is TGTGCTAGCAGCGGGGGACAGGGGGCTGGAAACACCATATATTTT.

The V and J genes are TRBV9 and TRBJ2-7; 11 bases agree with TRBD2. The J segment lost 3 bases and the V segment lost 0 bases, leaving 14 bases of the junction unmatched. Germline V gene lookup returns CDR1 SGDLS and CDR2 YYNGEE. The length of the CDR3 is 19 residues. As DNA, the CDR3 is TGTGCCAGCAGCGTAGGTTGGCAGGGCCCGGGACTAGCGGTCTACGAGCAGTACTTC. It yields the protein CASSVGWQGPGLAVYEQYF.

V and J are TRBV11-3 and TRBJ1-1; D remains unclear. Germline V gene lookup returns CDR1 SGHNT and CDR2 YENEEA. The CDR3 runs 14 residues. V lost 5 bases, J lost 3 bases, and 13 bases lay in between. CDR3 in amino acids: CASSPDTGYTEAFF. Here the CDR3 DNA reads TGTGCCAGCAGCCCCGATACGGGATACACTGAAGCTTTCTTT.

The V call is TRBV6-1, the J call TRBJ1-5, with D uncertain. The CDR3 runs to 16 residues. The germline CDR1 and CDR2 sequences are MNHNS and SASEGT. V shed 2 bases and J shed 4 bases, with 15 bases lying between them. The CDR3 sequence is CASSENNWYSNQPQHF. The CDR3 nucleotides are TGTGCCAGCAGTGAAAATAACTGGTATAGTAATCAGCCCCAGCATTTT.

This clone was observed a handful of times. This chain uses TRBV11-1 with TRBJ2-1, with D perhaps matching TRBD2 (6 bases). CDR3 length equals 15 residues. Germline V CDR1 and CDR2: SGHAT, FQDESV (reference sequence). Trimming removed 6 bases from V and 0 bases from J, with 12 bases in between. Written as DNA, the CDR3 is TGTGCCAGCAGTGAAGCGGGTAGCTCCTACAATGAGCAGTTCTTC. Its translation is CASSEAGSSYNEQFF.

The CDR3 sequence: CASSPPSSGSYEQYF. In DNA form, the CDR3 reads TGTGCCAGCAGCCCTCCCAGTAGCGGGAGCTACGAGCAGTACTTC. The chain links TRBV13 to TRBJ2-7, with 9 positions matching TRBD2. Trimming cost V 5 bases and J 3 bases; bases outside gene matches: 8. CDR1 and CDR2 (germline): PRHDT, FYEKMQ (reference sequence). The CDR3 covers 15 residues.

The chain is built from TRBV13 and TRBJ2-7; 7 nucleotides match TRBD2. From germline, CDR1 is PRHDT and CDR2 FYEKMQ (reference sequence). The CDR3 is 13 amino acids. J lost 6 bases, V lost 1 base, and 3 bases had no gene match. The DNA for the CDR3 is TGTGCCAGCAGCTTAGCTTCGGGAGGCGAGCAGTACTTC. This translates into CASSLASGGEQYF.

The V call is TRBV6-1, the J call TRBJ2-7, with 11 positions matching TRBD1. The V and J ends lost 6 bases and 3 bases, in that order; junction bases with no gene match: 7. The CDR3 is 15 amino acids. From germline, CDR1 is MNHNS and CDR2 SASEGT. Here the CDR3 DNA reads TGTGCCAGCAGGCAAGGGACAGGGGGAGGCTACGAGCAGTACTTC. This translates into CASRQGTGGGYEQYF.

The gene calls are TRBV5-4 and TRBJ2-1; 13 positions match TRBD2. V dropped 3 bases and J dropped 6; count of bases not matched to a gene: 3. CDR1 is SGHNT, CDR2 YYREEE, per germline (reference sequence). The CDR3 runs 15 residues. The CDR3 DNA reads TGTGCCAGCAGCTCCGGACTAGCGGGAGCCAATGAGCAGTTCTTC. This codes for CASSSGLAGANEQFF.

The chain couples TRBV27 to TRBJ2-7; 8 bases align to TRBD2. The V segment lost 8 bases and the J segment 6 bases; nucleotides outside the gene matches: 15. In germline, CDR1 is MNHEY, CDR2 SMNVEV (reference sequence). This CDR3 is 15 amino acids long. The CDR3 here is CASSLWRAGGSEQYF. DNA of the CDR3: TGTGCCAGCTCTCTTTGGAGGGCGGGAGGAAGCGAGCAGTACTTC.

V and J are TRBV10-3 and TRBJ2-5; 12 bases align to TRBD1. The CDR3 loop spans 16 amino acids. The V and J ends lost 4 bases and 5 bases, in that order; junction bases with no gene match: 8. Germline V gene sequence: CDR1 ENHRY, CDR2 SYGVKD. Written as DNA, the CDR3 is TGTGCCATCAGTGCCCCGGGACAGGGGGCGGGGGAGACCCAGTACTTC. It is translated as CAISAPGQGAGETQYF.